This entry lists 12 T cell receptor beta chains sequenced from one sample in a study of cytotoxic CD8 clonotypes in ibrutinib-treated CLL. Profiled with immunoSEQ multiplex PCR; TCRdb holds only in-frame clones, not every one. Seen here are about 310,000 clones, roughly 85% observed once, and the top ten hold over 5.5%. The sample was PBMCs, taken before ibrutinib treatment. The receptors come from a human donor with chronic lymphocytic leukemia.

This chain joins TRBV27 and TRBJ2-2, with 10 bases matching TRBD1. The CDR3 length is 15 residues. The germline V gene has CDR1 MNHEY and CDR2 SMNVEV (reference sequence). V was pared by 0 bases and J by 7 bases, with 2 bases of the junction left unmatched. The CDR3 coding sequence is TGTGCCAGCAGTTTATCGACAGGGGGCGGCGGGGAGCTGTTTTTT. It encodes CASSLSTGGGGELFF.

The chain carries TRBV25-1 and TRBJ2-3; 8 nucleotides align to TRBD2. The CDR3 has 15 residues. Germline CDR1 is MGHDK and CDR2 is SYGVNS. The V segment lost 6 bases and the J segment 0 bases; nucleotides outside the gene matches: 5. The CDR3 DNA is TGTGCCAGCAGCCCTAGCGGGTCTAGCACAGATACGCAGTATTTT. Translating it yields CASSPSGSSTDTQYF.

This clone has more than one count but fewer than ten. The gene calls are TRBV15 and TRBJ2-1; 7 bases map to TRBD2. This CDR3 has 16 residues. Per germline, CDR1 LNHNV and CDR2 YYDKDF (reference sequence). Losses at the gene ends were 0 bases for V and 0 bases for J; bases not matched to a gene: 2. The CDR3 coding sequence is TGTGCCACCAGCAGAGAACTAGCGCGCTCCTACAATGAGCAGTTCTTC. It encodes CATSRELARSYNEQFF.

The J gene is TRBJ2-5, the V gene TRBV11-2, with D maybe TRBD1 (5 bases). This CDR3 has 15 residues. From germline, CDR1 is SGHAT and CDR2 FQNNGV. Trimming left V 2 bases short and J 2 bases short, with 12 bases between. CDR3 nucleotide sequence: TGTGCCAGCAGCTTAAGGGCAGGGAAACAAGAGACCCAGTACTTC. Translated: CASSLRAGKQETQYF.

The V gene is TRBV9, the J gene TRBJ2-1, with TRBD2 as a possible D gene (6 bases). CDR1 is SGDLS and CDR2 is YYNGEE in the germline V gene. The CDR3 is 15 amino acids. Trimming pared 3 bases from V and 4 bases from J, leaving 14 bases between. This CDR3 reads CASSALEGGYNEQFF. The CDR3, as DNA: TGTGCCAGCAGCGCCTTGGAGGGTGGGTACAATGAGCAGTTCTTC.

J is TRBJ1-1 and V is TRBV30; D might be TRBD1 (6 bases). The germline V gene has CDR1 GTSNPN and CDR2 SVGIG (reference sequence). The CDR3 sequence is 15 residues long. V was cut by 1 base and J by 6 bases, with 18 bases left in between. CDR3 protein: CAWSDPSTGRAEAFF. The CDR3 DNA is TGTGCCTGGAGTGACCCATCGACAGGTCGCGCTGAAGCTTTCTTT.

The chain employs TRBV5-6 and TRBJ1-5; D is unclear. Germline lookup yields CDR1 SGHDT and CDR2 YYEEEE. The CDR3 is 14 amino acids. The V end lost 0 bases, the J end lost 3 bases, and 7 bases lay between the germline ends. CDR3 DNA: TGTGCCAGCAGCTTGGGGGAATTCAATCAGCCCCAGCATTTT. Translation gives CASSLGEFNQPQHF.

The chain employs TRBV7-2 and TRBJ1-2, with no clear D. Germline values: CDR1 SGHTA, CDR2 FQGNSA. This CDR3 is 13 amino acids long. Trimming removed 1 base from V and 8 bases from J, with 11 bases in between. In nucleotides, the CDR3 is TGTGCCAGCAGCTTAGAAAGGGTAGGCGGCTACACCTTC. This translates into CASSLERVGGYTF.

The rearrangement uses TRBV5-4 and TRBJ2-2; 7 bases match TRBD2. The CDR3 covers 16 residues. From germline, CDR1 is SGHNT and CDR2 YYREEE (reference sequence). J gave up 1 base and V 1 base, and 4 bases lay outside the gene matches. The chain's CDR3 is CASSLYSGKNTGELFF. CDR3 sequence (DNA): TGTGCCAGCAGCTTGTACAGCGGGAAGAACACCGGGGAGCTGTTTTTT.

The J gene is TRBJ2-3, the V gene TRBV5-1; 10 bases line up with TRBD2. This CDR3 region has 14 residues. Germline loops: CDR1 SGHRS, CDR2 YFSETQ. The V and J ends lost 2 bases and 6 bases, in that order; junction bases with no gene match: 3. The CDR3 bases are TGCGCCAGCAGCTTTAGCGGGAGGATCGATACGCAGTATTTT. Protein: CASSFSGRIDTQYF.

This clone was seen only a few times. J is TRBJ2-7 and V is TRBV9, with D possibly matching TRBD2 (5 bases). CDR1 and CDR2 (germline): SGDLS, YYNGEE. The CDR3 contains 11 residues. Trimming removed 4 bases from V and 6 bases from J, with 8 bases in between. The CDR3 nucleotides are TGTGCCAGCAGCCTTGGGAGCGAGCAGTACTTC. Translating gives CASSLGSEQYF. Together with reference TRBV9 and TRBJ2-7, the CDR3 gives the full variable domain: DSGVTQTPKHLITATGQRVTLRCSPRSGDLSVYWYQQSLDQGLQFLIQYYNGEERAKGNILERFSAQQFPDLHSELNLSSLELGDSALYFCASSLGSEQYFGPGTRLTVT.

V usage is TRBV2 and J usage is TRBJ2-3; D ambiguous. Between the trimmed V and J ends, which lost 6 bases and 1 base, there was a span of 5 bases. This CDR3 contains 12 residues. Germline V gene data show CDR1 as SNHLY and CDR2 as FYNNEI. The CDR3 reads CASSLGTDTQYF. In DNA form, the CDR3 reads TGTGCCAGCAGCCTGGGCACAGATACGCAGTATTTT. The variable domain in full, with the rest retrieved from reference TRBV2 and TRBJ2-3, is EPEVTQTPSHQVTQMGQEVILRCVPISNHLYFYWYRQILGQKVEFLVSFYNNEISEKSEIFDDQFSVERPDGSNFTLKIRSTKLEDSAMYFCASSLGTDTQYFGPGTRLTVL.